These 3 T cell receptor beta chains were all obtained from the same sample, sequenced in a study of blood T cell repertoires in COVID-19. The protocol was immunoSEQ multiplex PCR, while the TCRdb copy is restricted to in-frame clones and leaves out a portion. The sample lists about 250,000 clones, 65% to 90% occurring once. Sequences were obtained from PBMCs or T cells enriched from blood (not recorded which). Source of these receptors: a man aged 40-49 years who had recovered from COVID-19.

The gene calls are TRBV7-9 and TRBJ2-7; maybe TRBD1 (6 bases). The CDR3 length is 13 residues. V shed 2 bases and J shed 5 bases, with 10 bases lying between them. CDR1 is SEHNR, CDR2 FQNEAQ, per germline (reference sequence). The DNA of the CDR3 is TGTGCCAGCAGCTTAACAGGGCTGAACGAGCAGTACTTC. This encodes CASSLTGLNEQYF.

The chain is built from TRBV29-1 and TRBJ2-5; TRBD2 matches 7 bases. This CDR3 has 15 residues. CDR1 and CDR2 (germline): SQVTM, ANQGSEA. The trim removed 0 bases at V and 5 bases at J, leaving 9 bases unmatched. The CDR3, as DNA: TGCAGCGTTGAAGACCAGCTAGCGGCCAGGGAGACCCAGTACTTC. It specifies CSVEDQLAARETQYF. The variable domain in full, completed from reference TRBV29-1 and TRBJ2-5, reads SAVISQKPSRDICQRGTSLTIQCQVDSQVTMMFWYRQQPGQSLTLIATANQGSEATYESGFVIDKFPISRPNLTFSTLTVSNMSPEDSSIYLCSVEDQLAARETQYFGPGTRLLVL.

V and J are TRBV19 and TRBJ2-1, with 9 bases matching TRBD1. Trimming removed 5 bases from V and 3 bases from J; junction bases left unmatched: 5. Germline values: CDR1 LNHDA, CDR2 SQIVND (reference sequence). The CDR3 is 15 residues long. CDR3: CASSVTGGYYNEQFF. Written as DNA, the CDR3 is TGTGCCAGTAGTGTGACAGGGGGTTACTACAATGAGCAGTTCTTC.